The rows below give T cell receptor beta chains drawn from one sample of a study of technical replicates of blood from a few donors. Data came from immunoSEQ multiplex PCR; TCRdb stores just in-frame clones and leaves some out. The data show nearly 95,000 clones, less than 96% seen once. The sequencing sample was made of T cells isolated from PBMCs. These receptors were obtained from a human donor in good health. Each CDR3 is given with its conserved first and last residue. A D gene is named only where the DNA matches it firmly.

j_call v_call d_call cdr3_aa cdr3_nt
TRBJ1-1 TRBV2 - CASSAEFDRMNTEAFF TGTGCCAGCAGTGCTGAGTTCGACAGAATGAACACTGAAGCTTTCTTT
TRBJ2-2 TRBV7-9 - CASQELTGANTGELFF TGTGCCAGCCAGGAACTCACAGGCGCGAACACCGGGGAGCTGTTTTTT
TRBJ1-1 TRBV2 - CASLRQGNTEAFF TGTGCCAGCTTACGGCAGGGAAACACTGAAGCTTTCTTT
TRBJ2-3 TRBV5-1 - CASSSGIADTQYF TGCGCCAGCAGCTCCGGGATAGCAGATACGCAGTATTTT
TRBJ2-2 TRBV5-1 - CASSLEYNGGELFF TGCGCCAGCAGCTTGGAATATAACGGCGGGGAGCTGTTTTTT
TRBJ1-5 TRBV7-8 - CASSPTGNQPQHF TGTGCCAGCAGCCCTACAGGGAATCAGCCCCAGCATTTT
TRBJ2-3 TRBV2 - CASSETARETDTQYF TGTGCCAGCAGTGAGACAGCCCGAGAAACAGATACGCAGTATTTT
TRBJ2-7 TRBV11-2 - CASSLGTRGSGEQYF TGTGCCAGCAGCTTAGGGACCCGGGGGTCGGGGGAGCAGTACTTC
TRBJ2-1 TRBV9 TRBD2 CASSSRLAGVSYNEQFF TGTGCCAGCAGCTCCCGACTAGCGGGCGTCTCCTACAATGAGCAGTTCTTC
TRBJ2-3 TRBV7-6 TRBD2 CASSRSGSTDTQYF TGTGCCAGCAGCCGTAGCGGGAGCACAGATACGCAGTATTTT